Listed here is a single T cell receptor beta chain. This clone was seen a few times. This clone's antigen is unknown. No base quality information exists; no much larger clone differs at one position. The data belong to a study of CD8+ T cells in alopecia areata (dated by TCRdb to the late 2010s). Some background on the complete study: The treated patients took part in an open-label pilot trial in which moderate-to-severe alopecia areata was treated with oral tofacitinib at 5 to 10 mg twice daily. Scalp clonality was compared among normal scalp (n=4), patchy alopecia areata scalp (n=8), and alopecia totalis/universalis scalp (n=8). Tofacitinib was administered for 6 to 18 months, and 6 months of follow-up off drug were then conducted to assess delayed response and recurrence. RNA was extracted with the PAXgene miRNA kit for fixed scalp, the miRNeasy kit for PBMCs, and the RNeasy kit for mouse skin. The SALT score, which quantifies the percentage of affected scalp surface area, was used to measure disease severity in treated patients. To study T cell clonal expansion in alopecia areata, the researchers applied high-throughput TCRbeta sequencing to both the C3H/HeJ mouse model and human patients. Biopsies were taken from tofacitinib-treated patients at baseline and again at 4 and 24 weeks into treatment, and several of those patients also had a later scalp biopsy. On the human side, TCRbeta sequencing was run on scalp tissue and on sorted CD4+ and CD8+ peripheral blood T cells from healthy controls and from alopecia areata patients with either patchy or totalis/universalis disease. Amplification of TCRbeta CDR3 regions was done by immunoSEQ multiplex PCR using 35 Vbeta forward primers and 13 Jbeta reverse primers.

The time point label here, explained by the study, means: around 29 days on oral tofacitinib. The sample's treatment or condition label, in plain terms: oral pan-JAK inhibitor, 5-10 mg twice daily. Lesional scalp punch biopsies and peripheral blood were obtained from alopecia areata patients. PBMCs were isolated by density centrifugation and stained for CD3, CD4 and CD8, and CD4+ and CD8+ T cells were sorted on a FACSAria. Library prep was done by the immunoSEQ multiplex PCR assay. RNA was extracted from all samples and reverse transcribed into cDNA as template for TCR sequencing. First-strand cDNA was synthesized with SuperScript III using a 2:1 mix of oligo-dT and random hexamers. A synthetic immune receptor repertoire was used to measure amplification bias, and any remaining bias was corrected computationally. The authors' pipeline ran thus. Raw reads were preprocessed for error removal, and CDR3 was defined according to IMGT conventions as running from the conserved cysteine to phenylalanine. Clonality was computed as 1 minus the Shannon entropy, with the entropy normalized by log2 of the number of productive unique TCRs. CD4 or CD8 identity of scalp clones was inferred by cross-referencing scalp TCRbeta sequences with sorted blood CD4 and CD8 repertoires. TCRdb's version of the immuneACCESS table is confined to in-frame rearrangements and falls short of the full clone set. An unresolved V gene accounts for under half of the shortfall where checked; the remainder is of unknown origin. V, J and clone size were drawn from that table, and D and trimming were deduced from the DNA. This sample has some 190,000 clones in its table, and around 56% of those were observed once. The ten largest clones add up to around 0.69% of the sample.

Overall study results and their limits: Many expanded lesional clones persisted in scalp and blood during tofacitinib treatment, which may partly explain relapse after stopping treatment. Unlike mouse skin, which is dominated by gammadelta T cells, normal human skin has resident alphabeta T cells that are also sequenced, and this complicates analysis of the scalp TCR repertoire. Lesional scalp, especially in alopecia totalis/universalis, showed higher clonality and more expanded CD8+ clones than normal scalp, suggesting antigenic drive. Because the treated cohort was small and had only one nonresponder, larger studies are needed to examine links between baseline CD8+ expansion and response. With tofacitinib, both scalp clonality and the number of expanded CD8+ clones among the top 100 scalp clones went down significantly. TCR sequences shared between patients were less clear than in mice, possibly partly because of HLA diversity in the patient population.

The source material was CD4+ T cells sorted from blood, sampled at week 4, from a patient treated with tofacitinib. The receptor was derived from a human donor with alopecia areata.

The nucleotide sequence reads TGTGCCAGCAGTTTACAGGGGGCTGCCGGGGCCAACGTCCTGACTTTC. This translates into CASSLQGAAGANVLTF. The chain is encoded by TRBV7-3 joined to TRBJ2-6, with 9 middle bases fitting TRBD1. The cysteine opens and the phenylalanine closes a CDR3 of 16 amino acids. Only the CDR3 portion is preserved as DNA: 48 bases, with reading frame beginning at the first base. CDR1 and CDR2 were assigned from the germline V gene as SGHTA and FQGTGA. Here V drops 6 bases and J drops 4 bases, and the junction holds 7 bases not matched to any gene.